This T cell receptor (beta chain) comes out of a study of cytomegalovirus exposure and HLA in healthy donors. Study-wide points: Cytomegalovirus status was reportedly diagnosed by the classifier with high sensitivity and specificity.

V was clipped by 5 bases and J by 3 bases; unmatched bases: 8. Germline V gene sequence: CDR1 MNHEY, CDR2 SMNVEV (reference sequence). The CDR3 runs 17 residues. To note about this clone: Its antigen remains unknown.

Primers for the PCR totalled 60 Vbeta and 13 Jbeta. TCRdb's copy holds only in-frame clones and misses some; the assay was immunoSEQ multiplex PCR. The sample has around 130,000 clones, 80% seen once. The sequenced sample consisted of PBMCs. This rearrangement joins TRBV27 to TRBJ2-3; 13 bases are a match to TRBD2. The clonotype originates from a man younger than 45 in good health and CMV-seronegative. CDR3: CASSGRTSGRLTDTQYF. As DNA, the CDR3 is TGTGCCAGCAGTGGACGGACTAGCGGGAGATTAACAGATACGCAGTATTTT.